In its sample, the clone carrying this T cell receptor (beta chain) was seen many times. Germline CDR1 reads DFQATT; CDR2 reads SNEGSKA (reference sequence). The CDR3 is 15 amino acids. V lost 0 bases to trimming and J lost 2 bases, with 12 bases between them. Exclusion of a patient resulted from uncontrolled infection, other autoimmune disease, pregnancy or lactation. RNA transcripts gave rise to amplified TCR beta CDR3 regions. First-round RT-PCR with HTBI primers amplified the TCR CDR3 region. In TCRdb, the multiplex PCR reads were re-called with MiXCR into one record per CDR3 protein. This sample has 360,000 or so distinct CDR3 sequences, with 18% found just once. The record originates from a study of T cells in Graves' hyperthyroidism and ophthalmopathy.

The sequencing input was blood. The V gene is TRBV20-1, the J gene TRBJ2-3; D perhaps matches TRBD1 (5 bases). The TCR sequence derives from a woman aged 40 to 50 with Graves' ophthalmopathy. The CDR3 DNA sequence: TGCAGTGCTAGAGATCAGGGTGAGGACACAGATACGCAGTATTTT. Its translation: CSARDQGEDTDTQYF.